The clone carrying this TCR beta chain came up many times. Its target is unknown. TCRdb reanalysed the RT-PCR reads using MiXCR and keeps one entry per CDR3 protein. The sample lists 450,000 to 700,000 distinct CDR3 sequences, approximately 15% occurring once. The data derive from a study of response to subunit inactivated influenza vaccine. General study results and limits: The authors put forward the suggestion that each seasonal influenza vaccination may bring in only a limited number of new T cells.

In germline, CDR1 is SGHTA, CDR2 FQGNSA. Trimming stripped 8 bases from V and 6 bases from J, with 14 bases between. The CDR3 extends over 12 amino acids. This receptor was taken from a man between 45 and 60 years old who received an inactivated influenza vaccine. The V gene is TRBV7-2, the J gene TRBJ2-7, with D possibly TRBD2 on 6 matching bases. This sample comprised PBMCs from blood, obtained approximately 13 days after vaccination. The CDR3 region is CASAWASAEQYF. The DNA of the CDR3 is TGTGCCAGCGCTTGGGCTAGCGCCGAGCAGTACTTC.